The 27 T cell receptor beta chains below come from one sample, sequenced in a study of response to subunit inactivated influenza vaccine. Each CDR3 protein is one row after TCRdb ran MiXCR on the RT-PCR reads. The sample shows about 540,000 distinct CDR3 sequences, approximately 22% of them seen only once. The same sample was also studied in work on T cells expressing NK-cell markers. That work contributes: TCR beta cDNA was generated via 5'RACE template switching incorporating UMIs.

This sample comprised CD4+ T cells sorted from PBMCs, obtained roughly 12 days after vaccination. These receptors came from a man aged 50-60 years who received an inactivated influenza vaccine.

This clonotype has only a few counts. The V and J genes are TRBV25-1 and TRBJ1-3; D not resolved. The CDR3 runs to 14 residues. Germline-derived CDR1 and CDR2 are MGHDK and SYGVNS. V dropped 7 bases and J dropped 0 bases, with 10 bases sitting between them. The CDR3 DNA reads TGTGCCAGCAAGGCCTTCGGCTCTGGAAACACCATATATTTT. This codes for CASKAFGSGNTIYF.

A few counts support this clonotype. The chain uses TRBV4-1 and TRBJ2-7; 8 positions match TRBD1. From germline, CDR1 is MGHRA and CDR2 YSYEKL. The CDR3 sequence is 16 residues long. V shed 3 bases, J shed 2 bases, and the junction held 9 bases outside the gene matches. The CDR3 loop is CASSHFPQGAAYEQYF. CDR3 bases: TGCGCCAGCAGCCATTTTCCCCAGGGGGCGGCCTACGAGCAGTACTTC.

The gene calls are TRBV5-1 and TRBJ2-7, with TRBD2 identical over 14 bases. Losses at the gene ends were 3 bases for V and 6 bases for J; bases not matched to a gene: 5. The CDR3 spans 15 residues. Germline loops: CDR1 SGHRS, CDR2 YFSETQ. Here the CDR3 reads CASSSTSGRAIEQYF. DNA of the CDR3: TGCGCCAGCAGCTCGACTAGCGGGAGGGCCATCGAGCAGTACTTC.

V and J are TRBV6-1 and TRBJ1-1, with D uncertain. Germline assignment: CDR1 MNHNS and CDR2 SASEGT. Trimming took 2 bases from V and 0 from J, leaving 4 bases between them. The CDR3 loop spans 13 amino acids. CDR3 DNA: TGTGCCAGCAGTGAATTTGTGAACACTGAAGCTTTCTTT. Translating gives CASSEFVNTEAFF.

The gene calls are TRBV5-1 and TRBJ2-7; 8 bases fit TRBD1. V lost 2 bases and J lost 5; bases outside the gene matches: 6. The CDR3 sequence is 14 residues long. In germline, CDR1 is SGHRS, CDR2 YFSETQ. CDR3 amino acids: CASSFQGASNEQYF. CDR3 DNA: TGCGCCAGCAGCTTTCAGGGGGCTTCGAACGAGCAGTACTTC.

The gene calls are TRBV29-1 and TRBJ2-3, with D tentatively TRBD2 (5 bases). Germline V gene data show CDR1 as SQVTM and CDR2 as ANQGSEA. V was clipped by 0 bases and J by 5 bases, with 15 bases between them. The CDR3 covers 15 residues. CDR3 sequence reads: CSVEDGYPAGDTQYF. In nucleotides, the CDR3 is TGCAGCGTTGAAGATGGGTACCCGGCGGGAGATACGCAGTATTTT.

This chain connects TRBV20-1 to TRBJ2-1, with 7 bases lining up with TRBD1. The germline V gene encodes CDR1 DFQATT and CDR2 SNEGSKA (reference sequence). V shed 7 bases, J shed 8 bases, and the junction held 8 bases outside the gene matches. The CDR3 contains 12 residues. The CDR3 is CSVRQGWDEQFF. In nucleotides, the CDR3 is TGCAGTGTCAGACAGGGTTGGGATGAGCAGTTCTTC.

The chain carries TRBV18 and TRBJ2-3; D is possibly TRBD1 (6 bases). The CDR3 length is 15 residues. The germline V gene encodes CDR1 KGHSH and CDR2 LQKENI. V lost 3 bases and J lost 3, with 13 bases in between. CDR3 DNA: TGTGCCAGCTCACCGAGGGGGTCGGATACAGATACGCAGTATTTT. Its translation is CASSPRGSDTDTQYF. The full variable domain, rest sourced from reference TRBV18 and TRBJ2-3, is NAGVMQNPRHLVRRRGQEARLRCSPMKGHSHVYWYRQLPEEGLKFMVYLQKENIIDESGMPKERFSAEFPKEGPSILRIQQVVRGDSAAYFCASSPRGSDTDTQYFGPGTRLTVL.

The rearrangement joins TRBV4-2 to TRBJ2-7; possibly TRBD2 for D (5 bases). V lost 0 bases and J 3 bases, leaving 9 bases between the germline ends. CDR3 size: 14 residues. Germline V gives CDR1 LGHNA, CDR2 YNFKEQ. The CDR3 loop is CASSQEDGNYEQYF. The CDR3 DNA reads as TGTGCCAGCAGCCAAGAGGACGGGAACTACGAGCAGTACTTC.

The V gene is TRBV7-2, the J gene TRBJ2-7; no definite D call. This CDR3 has 12 amino acids. The germline V gene encodes CDR1 SGHTA and CDR2 FQGNSA. V lost 4 bases, J lost 3 bases, and 7 bases lay in between. In DNA form, the CDR3 reads TGTGCCAGCAGCTCCCCCGACTACGAGCAGTACTTC. Encoded protein: CASSSPDYEQYF.

This clonotype appeared a few times. The chain uses TRBV12-3 or TRBV12-4 and TRBJ2-2, with D tentatively TRBD2 (6 bases). V was cut by 2 bases and J by 6 bases, with 7 bases left in between. The length of the CDR3 is 13 residues. The CDR3 loop is CASSLWGAGELFF. The CDR3 DNA is TGTGCCAGCAGTTTATGGGGGGCCGGGGAGCTGTTTTTT.

The V and J genes are TRBV20-1 and TRBJ2-3; possibly TRBD1 or TRBD2 for D (5 bases each). V shed 4 bases and J shed 8 bases, with 19 bases lying between them. In germline, CDR1 is DFQATT, CDR2 SNEGSKA (reference sequence). The CDR3 loop spans 14 amino acids. The CDR3 sequence: CSAIKGPRGGTQYF. DNA of the CDR3: TGCAGTGCTATTAAGGGGCCGAGGGGCGGTACGCAGTATTTT.

This sequence joins TRBV28 and TRBJ2-7, with TRBD1 identical over 7 bases. Germline lookup yields CDR1 MDHEN and CDR2 SYDVKM. CDR3 length: 15 amino acids. With 1 base clipped from V and 5 bases from J, the junction kept 8 bases outside the gene matches. The CDR3 nucleotides are TGTGCCAGCAGTTTATTAGGACAGGCCCCCAACGAGCAGTACTTC. This sequence encodes CASSLLGQAPNEQYF.

A few counts support this clonotype. V is TRBV11-3 and J is TRBJ2-2; tentatively, D is TRBD1 (6 bases). Trimming removed 5 bases from V and 2 bases from J, with 12 bases in between. Per germline, CDR1 SGHNT and CDR2 YENEEA. This CDR3 spans 15 amino acids. CDR3 sequence (DNA): TGTGCCAGCAGCCCCGGACAGTCAAACACCGGGGAGCTGTTTTTT. Residues: CASSPGQSNTGELFF. Full variable domain (missing parts from reference TRBV11-3 and TRBJ2-2): EAGVVQSPRYKIIEKKQPVAFWCNPISGHNTLYWYLQNLGQGPELLIRYENEEAVDDSQLPKDRFSAERLKGVDSTLKIQPAELGDSAVYLCASSPGQSNTGELFFGEGSRLTVL.

The DNA for the CDR3 is TGCAGTGCGGGGCTTTTTCCCGGGGAGCTGTTTTTT. Encoded protein: CSAGLFPGELFF. The chain employs TRBV20-1 and TRBJ2-2; tentatively, D is TRBD1 (5 bases). Looked up from germline, CDR1 is DFQATT and CDR2 is SNEGSKA (reference sequence). The CDR3 loop spans 12 amino acids. V lost 6 bases and J 6 bases, leaving 11 bases between the germline ends.

This clonotype turned up a few times. The V call is TRBV7-2, the J call TRBJ2-1; D is unclear. Germline loops: CDR1 SGHTA, CDR2 FQGNSA. V shed 4 bases and J shed 3 bases, with 13 bases lying between them. The CDR3 totals 15 residues. The CDR3 loop is CASSYDNNHYNEQFF. CDR3 nucleotides: TGTGCCAGCAGCTATGACAATAATCACTACAATGAGCAGTTCTTC.

This clonotype has ten or more counts. V and J are TRBV20-1 and TRBJ1-6; no clear D gene. Deletions cut 3 bases from V and 6 bases from J, with 15 bases between. This CDR3 contains 15 residues. Germline CDR1 reads DFQATT; CDR2 reads SNEGSKA (reference sequence). DNA for the CDR3: TGCAGTGCTAGTGATAGTAGAAGGCCTAATTCACCCCTCCACTTT. This translates into CSASDSRRPNSPLHF.

This rearrangement joins TRBV4-3 to TRBJ2-4; D is perhaps TRBD2 (5 bases). CDR3 size: 14 residues. V shed 1 base and J shed 6 bases, with 10 bases lying between them. Per germline, CDR1 LGHNA and CDR2 YSLEER. This chain's CDR3 is CASSQVPSRNIQYF. The CDR3 DNA reads TGCGCCAGCAGCCAAGTTCCTAGCAGAAACATTCAGTACTTC.

This clonotype was recorded many times. The genes are TRBV29-1 and TRBJ2-5, with D possibly called TRBD1 or TRBD2 (5 bases each). V lost 2 bases to trimming and J lost 1 base, with 8 bases between them. This CDR3 is 13 amino acids long. Germline CDR1 is SQVTM and CDR2 is ANQGSEA. DNA of the CDR3: TGCAGCGTTGAATTTGGGGGCCAAGAGACCCAGTACTTC. Residues: CSVEFGGQETQYF.

This clonotype was detected ten times or more. The chain is built from TRBV29-1 and TRBJ2-1; D is uncertain. Germline V gene data show CDR1 as SQVTM and CDR2 as ANQGSEA. V was trimmed by 4 bases and J by 7 bases, leaving 5 bases between them. The CDR3 totals 10 residues. The CDR3 DNA reads TGCAGCGTTGGCCTAAATGAGCAGTTCTTC. Translation gives CSVGLNEQFF.

The chain combines TRBV6-5 with TRBJ1-5; D is ambiguous. The CDR3 is 14 residues long. In germline, CDR1 is MNHEY, CDR2 SVGAGI. Trimming pared 2 bases from V and 6 bases from J, leaving 11 bases between. The CDR3 spells CASSYLGVTQPQHF. The CDR3 coding sequence is TGTGCCAGCAGTTACCTCGGGGTTACTCAGCCCCAGCATTTT.

The genes are TRBV20-1 and TRBJ2-1, with D uncertain. The CDR3 length is 15 residues. The V end lost 6 bases, the J end lost 0 bases, and 15 bases lay between the germline ends. From germline, CDR1 is DFQATT and CDR2 SNEGSKA (reference sequence). CDR3 in DNA: TGCAGTGCAAGCCCCGGCACCGTCTCCTACAATGAGCAGTTCTTC. This translates into CSASPGTVSYNEQFF.

The table lists this clonotype with many counts. The V call is TRBV3-1, the J call TRBJ1-1; D gene unclear. V was cut by 2 bases and J by 2 bases, with 6 bases left in between. The germline V gene has CDR1 LGHDT and CDR2 YNNKEL (reference sequence). This CDR3 comprises 13 residues. The CDR3 DNA reads as TGTGCCAGCAGCCAACAGGAAAACACTGAAGCTTTCTTT. Translated, it gives CASSQQENTEAFF.

The chain is built from TRBV15 and TRBJ2-1, with 9 positions matching TRBD1. The CDR3 spans 16 residues. The V gene end was trimmed by 2 bases and the J gene end by 7 bases; junction bases not matched to a gene: 9. In germline, CDR1 is LNHNV, CDR2 YYDKDF (reference sequence). The CDR3 reads CATSRRSGTGKNEQFF. In DNA, the CDR3 is TGTGCCACCAGCAGAAGATCCGGGACAGGGAAGAATGAGCAGTTCTTC.

The chain carries TRBV5-6 and TRBJ1-2; TRBD1 aligns across 8 bases. This CDR3 region has 16 residues. Losses at the gene ends were 1 base for V and 11 bases for J; bases not matched to a gene: 16. The germline V gene encodes CDR1 SGHDT and CDR2 YYEEEE. The CDR3 protein is CASSLWGTGDPLGYTF. DNA for the CDR3: TGTGCCAGCAGCTTGTGGGGGACAGGCGACCCCCTTGGTTACACCTTC.

The chain uses TRBV7-2 and TRBJ1-1; 10 bases agree with TRBD1. The CDR3 extends over 14 amino acids. CDR1 is SGHTA, CDR2 FQGNSA, per germline. The V segment lost 3 bases and the J segment 4 bases; nucleotides outside the gene matches: 2. Here the CDR3 reads CASSLWDRGTEAFF. CDR3 nucleotides: TGTGCCAGCAGCTTGTGGGACAGGGGCACTGAAGCTTTCTTT.

The sample holds many counts of this clonotype. The chain recombines TRBV5-1 with TRBJ1-1; TRBD1 agrees at 8 bases. Germline V gene sequence: CDR1 SGHRS, CDR2 YFSETQ. The CDR3 covers 14 residues. J was trimmed by 1 base and V by 5 bases; bases with no gene match: 4. CDR3 sequence: CASSSGQGNTEAFF. The DNA for the CDR3 is TGCGCCAGCAGTTCTGGACAGGGGAACACTGAAGCTTTCTTT.